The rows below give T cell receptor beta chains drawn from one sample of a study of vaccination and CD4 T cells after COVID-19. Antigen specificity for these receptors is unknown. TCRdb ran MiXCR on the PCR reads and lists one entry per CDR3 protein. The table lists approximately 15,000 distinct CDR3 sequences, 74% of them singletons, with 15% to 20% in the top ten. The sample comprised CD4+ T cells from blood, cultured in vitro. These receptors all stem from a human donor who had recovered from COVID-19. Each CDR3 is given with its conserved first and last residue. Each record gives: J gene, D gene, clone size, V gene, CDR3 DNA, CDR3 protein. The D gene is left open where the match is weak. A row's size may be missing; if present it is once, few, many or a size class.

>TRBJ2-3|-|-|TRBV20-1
TGCAGTGTCTGGAGCTCTACCCGAACAGATACGCAGTATTTT
CSVWSSTRTDTQYF
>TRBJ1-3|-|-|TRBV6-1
TGTGCCAGCAGTGAACGGGCAGGGGCCACGGACACCATATATTTT
CASSERAGATDTIYF
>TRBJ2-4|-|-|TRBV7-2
TGTGCCAGCAGCCTAGGGGGTAGCAACATTCAGTACTTC
CASSLGGSNIQYF
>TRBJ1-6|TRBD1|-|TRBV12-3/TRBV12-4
TGTGCCAGCACCCCGGACAGGGTGGGTAATTCACCCCTCCACTTT
CASTPDRVGNSPLHF
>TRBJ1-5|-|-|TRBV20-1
TGCAGTGTTTCCTATTGGAATAGCAATCAGCCCCAGCATTTT
CSVSYWNSNQPQHF
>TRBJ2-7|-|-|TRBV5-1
TGCGCCAGCAGCCTGGTCTATGGGGGTCCCTACGAGCAGTACTTC
CASSLVYGGPYEQYF
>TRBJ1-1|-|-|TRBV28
TGTGCCAGCAGTTTAGGCGGGGGGCTAAACACTGAAGCTTTCTTT
CASSLGGGLNTEAFF
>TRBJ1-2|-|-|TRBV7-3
TGTGCCAGCAGCAAGGGGGGCCTCTATGGCTACACCTTC
CASSKGGLYGYTF
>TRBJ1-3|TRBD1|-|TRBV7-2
TGTGCCAGCAGCCCAAAGTACAGGGGCGCGGGGGCTGGAAACACCATATATTTT
CASSPKYRGAGAGNTIYF
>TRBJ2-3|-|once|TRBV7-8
TGTGCCAGCAGCTACGCCCGTGGAGCGCAGTATTTT
CASSYARGAQYF
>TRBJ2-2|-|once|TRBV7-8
TGTGCCAGCAGCTACCTCGAGAGGGCGGGGTCCCGGAGAACACCCGGGGAGCTGTTTTTT
CASSYLERAGSRRTPGELFF
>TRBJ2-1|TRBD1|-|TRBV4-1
TGCGCCAGCAGTCGCGGGACAGGGGCCAACAATGAGCAGTTCTTC
CASSRGTGANNEQFF
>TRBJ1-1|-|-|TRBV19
TGTGCCACCCGACAGAGCATGAACACTGAAGCTTTCTTT
CATRQSMNTEAFF
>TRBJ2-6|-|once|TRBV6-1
TGTGCCAGCAGTGATAGCGCCGGCTCTGGGGCCAACGTCCTGACTTTC
CASSDSAGSGANVLTF
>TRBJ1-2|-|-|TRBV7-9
TGTGCCAGCAGCTCCTCGCTCCAGGGTTTCAATGGCTACACCTTC
CASSSSLQGFNGYTF
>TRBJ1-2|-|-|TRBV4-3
TGCGCCAGCAGCCAAGAAAGAACCAACCTTCCTAACTATGGCTACACCTTC
CASSQERTNLPNYGYTF
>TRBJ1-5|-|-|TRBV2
TGTGCCAGCAGTGGGGTCAGCCCAAATCAGCCCCAGCATTTT
CASSGVSPNQPQHF
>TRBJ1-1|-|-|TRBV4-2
TGTGCCAGCAGCCAAGAAAGGAACACTGAAGCTTTCTTT
CASSQERNTEAFF
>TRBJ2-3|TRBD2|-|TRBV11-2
TGTGCCAGCAGCTTAGAACTAGCGGGCCCCACAGATACGCAGTATTTT
CASSLELAGPTDTQYF
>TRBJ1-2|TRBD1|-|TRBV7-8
TGTGCCAGCAGCTTAGGAAGCCAGGGGGGCTATGGCTACACCTTC
CASSLGSQGGYGYTF
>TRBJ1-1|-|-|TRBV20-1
TGCAGTGCTAGGCGGGATTGGGCGGACACTGAAGCTTTCTTT
CSARRDWADTEAFF
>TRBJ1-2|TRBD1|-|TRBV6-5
TGTGCCAGCAGTTACTCGACAGGGGGTGGCTACACCTTC
CASSYSTGGGYTF
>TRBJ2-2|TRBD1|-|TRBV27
TGTGCCAGCACCCTGACAGGGCTTGCCGGGGAGCTGTTTTTT
CASTLTGLAGELFF
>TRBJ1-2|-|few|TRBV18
TGTGCCAGCTCACCGCCCGTTAATAGGGGGTATGGCTACACCTTC
CASSPPVNRGYGYTF
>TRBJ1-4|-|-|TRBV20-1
TGCAGTGCTAGAAGGCCTACTAATGAAAAACTGTTTTTT
CSARRPTNEKLFF
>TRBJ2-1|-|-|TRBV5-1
TGCGCCAGCAGCTCGAGGACTGGGGCTTACAATGAGCAGTTCTTC
CASSSRTGAYNEQFF
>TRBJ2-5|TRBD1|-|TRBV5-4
TGTGCCAGCAGCCAGACACAGGGGGCGCAAGAGACCCAGTACTTC
CASSQTQGAQETQYF
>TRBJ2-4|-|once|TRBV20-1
TGCAGTGCCACCCATGGGTTTGTAGCCAAAAACATTCAGTACTTC
CSATHGFVAKNIQYF
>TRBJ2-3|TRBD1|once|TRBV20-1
TGCAGTGCCGAACAGGGGAGCACAGATACGCAGTATTTT
CSAEQGSTDTQYF
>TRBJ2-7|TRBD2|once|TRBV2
TGTGCCAGCAGTGAATATAGCGGGAGGCCGGACGAGCAGTACTTC
CASSEYSGRPDEQYF
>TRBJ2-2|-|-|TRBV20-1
TGCAGTGCTAGACCAAAGACAGGCGTTATCACCGGGGAGCTGTTTTTT
CSARPKTGVITGELFF
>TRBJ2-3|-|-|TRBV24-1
TGTGCCACCAGTGAGTCAGGGACAGATACGCAGTATTTT
CATSESGTDTQYF